This T cell receptor beta chain was sequenced for a study of T cell repertoires in cytomegalovirus infection. Looked up from germline, CDR1 is SGHVS and CDR2 is FNYEAQ. The length of the CDR3 is 17 residues. Trimming at V came to 5 bases and at J to 4 bases, leaving 10 bases not matched to a gene. This clonotype has a count of ten or more. Antigen specificity is unknown. TCRdb re-called the reads with MiXCR, one entry per CDR3 protein. This repertoire shows some 100,000 distinct CDR3 sequences, more than 20% found once; its top ten account for roughly 43%. Points from the study as a whole: The study found HLA-C-restricted CMV-specific TCR beta clonotypes dominating the ex vivo response.

The clonotype originates from a human donor in good health (CMV status not recorded). Some clones in this sample may be carry-over from other donors' samples. Sequencing was carried out using CD8+ T cells from PBMCs. V and J are TRBV7-6 and TRBJ2-2, with TRBD2 matching 10 bases. Written as DNA, the CDR3 is TGTGCCAGCAGCCCAACCGGGACTAGCGTGGGCACCGGGGAGCTGTTTTTT. It specifies CASSPTGTSVGTGELFF. Looking up the rest from reference TRBV7-6 and TRBJ2-2 gives the full variable domain: GAGVSQSPRYKVTKRGQDVALRCDPISGHVSLYWYRQALGQGPEFLTYFNYEAQQDKSGLPNDRFSAERPEGSISTLTIQRTEQRDSAMYRCASSPTGTSVGTGELFFGEGSRLTVL.